This T cell receptor beta chain was captured in a study of CD8+CD57+ T cells in acquired aplastic anemia. As for the study in general: Across the sorted CD4+ and CD8+ cells, DNA amounts averaged roughly 3.5 ug.

Study-wide results and limits: There were roughly 28 CD8+ CDR3 sequences that occurred in both patients and controls. CD8+ Simpson's diversity did not differ significantly between patients and controls.

Genomic DNA served as template for TCR beta VDJ and CDR3 profiling. TCRdb fed the reads into MiXCR, producing one record per CDR3 protein. The repertoire has 150,000 to 200,000 distinct CDR3 sequences, 64% of them found once; the top ten carry more than 45%. The V end lost 1 base, the J end lost 4 bases, and 1 base lay between the germline ends. The germline V gene has CDR1 KGHDR and CDR2 SFDVKD. CDR3 size: 12 residues. Worth noting for this clonotype: Its antigen is not known.

Sequencing input: sorted CD4+, CD8+, or CD8+CD57+ T cells (not recorded which) from PBMCs. The source of this sequence is a human donor with severe aplastic anemia or a healthy control (not recorded which). This rearrangement joins TRBV24-1 to TRBJ1-3; D remains unclear. For the CDR3, the DNA is TGTGCCACCAGTGATTTCGGAAACACCATATATTTT. Translating gives CATSDFGNTIYF.